A single sample is the source of the 5 T cell receptor beta chains below, sequenced in a study of memory CD4+ T cells and cytomegalovirus serostatus. Sequenced by immunoSEQ multiplex PCR; TCRdb stores in-frame clones only, minus some. The table has about 27,000 clones, roughly 76% seen once. Single viable CD3+CD4+CD8-CD45RO+ cells were sorted as the memory CD4+ T cells. Material for sequencing was memory CD4+ T cells from blood. The source of these receptors is an adult in good health and CMV-seronegative.

This chain connects TRBV2 to TRBJ1-4; TRBD1 matches 7 bases. Trimming removed 6 bases from V and 7 bases from J; junction bases left unmatched: 11. The CDR3 runs 15 residues. Germline assignment: CDR1 SNHLY and CDR2 FYNNEI. The CDR3 DNA follows: TGTGCCAGCAGGGGCGGACAGGTCGACGGTGAAAAACTGTTTTTT. Protein product: CASRGGQVDGEKLFF.

This chain links TRBV18 with TRBJ2-7; 8 bases line up with TRBD2. The germline V gene encodes CDR1 KGHSH and CDR2 LQKENI. Trimming took 0 bases from V and 6 from J; bases not matched to a gene: 7. This CDR3 is built from 15 residues. The CDR3 sequence: CASSPPSGGNPEQYF. CDR3 coding DNA: TGTGCCAGCTCACCACCCTCGGGGGGGAACCCCGAGCAGTACTTC.

The chain's CDR3 is CAIIGQGGEQYF. The DNA for the CDR3 is TGTGCCATCATAGGCCAGGGTGGAGAGCAGTACTTC. The chain uses TRBV10-3 and TRBJ2-5, with a possible D match to TRBD1 (5 bases). The CDR3 spans 12 residues. Trimming shortened V by 7 bases and J by 11 bases, and 17 bases separated the two germline ends. Germline loops: CDR1 ENHRY, CDR2 SYGVKD.

V usage is TRBV29-1 and J usage is TRBJ2-5; TRBD1 matches at 8 bases. Germline values: CDR1 SQVTM, CDR2 ANQGSEA. The CDR3 totals 13 residues. Germline trimming cut 6 bases from V and 4 bases from J; bases unmatched to any gene: 7. CDR3 residues: CSVGQGVGETQYF. CDR3 sequence (DNA): TGCAGCGTAGGACAGGGAGTAGGAGAGACCCAGTACTTC.

V is TRBV5-6 and J is TRBJ2-3, with D possibly TRBD2 on 5 matching bases. V was clipped by 5 bases and J by 4 bases, with 14 bases between them. Germline V gives CDR1 SGHDT, CDR2 YYEEEE. The CDR3 extends over 14 amino acids. The CDR3 is CASRRTSMADTQYF. For the CDR3, the DNA is TGTGCCAGCAGGCGGACTTCTATGGCAGATACGCAGTATTTT.